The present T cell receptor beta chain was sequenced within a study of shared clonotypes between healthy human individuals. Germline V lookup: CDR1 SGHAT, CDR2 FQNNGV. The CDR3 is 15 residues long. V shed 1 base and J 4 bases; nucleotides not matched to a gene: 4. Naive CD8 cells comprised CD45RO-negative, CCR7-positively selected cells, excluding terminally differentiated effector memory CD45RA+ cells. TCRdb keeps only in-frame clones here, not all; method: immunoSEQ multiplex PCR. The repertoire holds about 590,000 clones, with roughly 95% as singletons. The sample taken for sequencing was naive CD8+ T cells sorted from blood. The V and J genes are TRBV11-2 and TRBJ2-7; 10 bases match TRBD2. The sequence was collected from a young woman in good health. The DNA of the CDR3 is TGTGCCAGCAGCTTAGGGACTAGCGGCTATTACGAGCAGTACTTC. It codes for CASSLGTSGYYEQYF.